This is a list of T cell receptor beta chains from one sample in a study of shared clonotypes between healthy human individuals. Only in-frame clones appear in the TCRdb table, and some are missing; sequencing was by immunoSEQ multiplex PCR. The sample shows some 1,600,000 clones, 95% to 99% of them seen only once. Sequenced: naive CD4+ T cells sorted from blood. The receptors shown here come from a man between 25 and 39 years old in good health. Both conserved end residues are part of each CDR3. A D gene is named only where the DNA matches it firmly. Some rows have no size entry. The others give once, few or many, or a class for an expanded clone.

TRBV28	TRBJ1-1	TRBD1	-	TGTGCCAGCAGTTCTGGGGACAGGGAAAAAGCTTTCTTT	CASSSGDREKAFF
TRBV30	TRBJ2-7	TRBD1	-	TGTGCCTGGAGTGCCGACAGGGGCTACGAGCAGTACTTC	CAWSADRGYEQYF
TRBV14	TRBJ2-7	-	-	TGTGCCAGCAGCCCCAGCGGGTACGAGCAGTACTTC	CASSPSGYEQYF
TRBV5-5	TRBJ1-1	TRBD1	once	TGTGCCAGCAGCCCCTTGGGACAGGGGAACACTGAAGCTTTCTTT	CASSPLGQGNTEAFF
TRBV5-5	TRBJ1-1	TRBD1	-	TGTGCCAGCAGCTTGGTGCCCTTTTCGACAGGGGAGGAAGCTTTCTTT	CASSLVPFSTGEEAFF
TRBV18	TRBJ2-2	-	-	TGTGCCAGCTCACCAATGGGACAGAACACCGGGGAGCTGTTTTTT	CASSPMGQNTGELFF
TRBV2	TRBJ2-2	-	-	TGTGCCAGCAGCGAGGGACTTTACACCGGGGAGCTGTTTTTT	CASSEGLYTGELFF
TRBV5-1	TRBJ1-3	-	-	TGCGCCAGCAGCGCAACTACAGGGTTTGTAGGAAACACCATATATTTT	CASSATTGFVGNTIYF
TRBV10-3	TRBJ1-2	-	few	TGTGCCATCAGTGAGTCGATGGAGTGGGGCTACACCTTC	CAISESMEWGYTF
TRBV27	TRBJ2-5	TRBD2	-	TGTGCCAGCAAAATTAGCGGGAGGGCCGGAGAGACCCAGTACTTC	CASKISGRAGETQYF
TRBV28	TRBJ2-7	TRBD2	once	TGTGCCAGCAGTTTGAGCCCGTCGGGAGGGAGCTACGAGCAGTACTTC	CASSLSPSGGSYEQYF
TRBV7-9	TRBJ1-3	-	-	TGTGCCAGCAGCCAAAACAGGGTCCGAAACACCATATATTTT	CASSQNRVRNTIYF
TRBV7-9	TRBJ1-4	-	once	TGTGCCAGCAGCCAGCCGGGCCTTAATGAAAAACTGTTTTTT	CASSQPGLNEKLFF
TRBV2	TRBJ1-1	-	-	TGTGCCAGCAGTTCGGACCTAATCGGGACTGAAGCTTTCTTT	CASSSDLIGTEAFF
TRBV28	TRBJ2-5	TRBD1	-	TGTGCCAGCAGTTTTGGGGACAGGGAACAAGAGACCCAGTACTTC	CASSFGDREQETQYF
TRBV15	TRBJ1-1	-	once	TGTGCCACACGCCGGGGGCGTGTCAGATTGTTAGACACTGAAGCTTTCTTT	CATRRGRVRLLDTEAFF
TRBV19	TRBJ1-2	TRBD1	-	TGTGCCAGTAGTACGCTGCCGGGACAGAGGTTCTATGGCTACACCTTC	CASSTLPGQRFYGYTF
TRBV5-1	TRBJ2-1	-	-	TGCGCCAGCAGCTTCAACCCCAGGCGGGGGCAATACAATGAGCAGTTCTTC	CASSFNPRRGQYNEQFF